This TCR beta chain was identified in a study of blood T cell repertoires in COVID-19. Whole-study context: PBMCs, B-cell-depleted T cells, or T cells were the source of the cDNA or gDNA that made up the material.

Using immunoSEQ multiplex PCR, the repertoire was profiled, and TCRdb retains in-frame clones only, with some absent. The sample carries around 60,000 clones, around 83% recorded once. The CDR3 is made up of 16 amino acids. This chain connects TRBV21-1 to TRBJ1-2; TRBD1 is the table's D call, not checked against the DNA. TRBV21-1 is labeled a pseudogene. The sample taken for sequencing was peripheral blood. The TCR originated in a woman aged 60 to 75 with acute or convalescent COVID-19. The CDR3 sequence is CASSPSEGGDDYGYTF. The CDR3 nucleotides read TGTGCCAGCAGCCCTTCCGAAGGGGGCGATGACTATGGCTACACCTTC.